These T cell receptor beta chains were read from a single sample in a study of blood T cells in healthy people across ages. One entry per CDR3 protein, called by TCRdb with MiXCR from the 5' RACE reads. The sample carries approximately 820,000 distinct CDR3 sequences, roughly 44% recorded once. The sequenced sample was blood. The receptors here all came from a man aged 55 to 70 in good health. Both conserved end residues are part of each CDR3. The order of the fields is V gene, J gene, CDR3 protein.

TRBV29-1	TRBJ2-7	CSVAGQREQYF
TRBV20-1	TRBJ2-7	CSDDQYEDGVSYEQYF
TRBV25-1	TRBJ2-7	CASSEPQGSYEQYF
TRBV7-8	TRBJ2-5	CASSLLGQEETQYF
TRBV7-9	TRBJ1-2	CASKSALNYGYTF
TRBV30	TRBJ1-5	CAWSRRAGGIEPQHF
TRBV20-1	TRBJ2-4	CSARVQGLGNIQYF
TRBV7-6	TRBJ2-1	CASSLALRFRTPNEQFF
TRBV6-5	TRBJ1-6	CASSYSRTGASSYNSPLHF
TRBV10-3	TRBJ2-7	CAISGAGAEQYF
TRBV20-1	TRBJ1-2	CSASKFGYGYTF
TRBV5-1	TRBJ2-7	CASSLGLAGTYEQYF
TRBV7-8	.	CASSLLLAGVRDETQYF
TRBV7-2	TRBJ2-5	CASSFLAPDETQYF
TRBV19	TRBJ2-7	CASSMSGSSYEQYF
TRBV12-3/TRBV12-4	TRBJ2-1	CASRQRTGGNWVYNEQFF
TRBV9	TRBJ2-3	CASSVGSLGGGTDTQYF
TRBV7-2	.	CASSLYGRGETQYF
TRBV29-1	TRBJ2-7	CSVKQTSYEQYF
TRBV20-1	TRBJ2-1	CSYLSQDYNEQFF
TRBV7-2	TRBJ1-2	CAILGRDGYTF
TRBV6-2/TRBV6-3	TRBJ2-7	CASRPGGRSTYEQYF
TRBV27	TRBJ1-6	CASSFSQTPYNSPLHF
TRBV30	TRBJ1-2	CAWSPGPLRGYTF
TRBV5-1	TRBJ2-3	CASSLAGPSTDTQYF
TRBV29-1	TRBJ2-1	CSVKRDPNEQFF
TRBV6-2/TRBV6-3	TRBJ2-7	CASKKGSPFLDEQYF
TRBV4-3	TRBJ1-6	CASSQGRNSPLHF
TRBV20-1	TRBJ2-1	CSATDSLTYNEQFF
TRBV10-2	TRBJ1-1	CASRDSNTEAFF
TRBV5-1	.	CASRKKQGIETQYF
TRBV9	TRBJ2-7	CASSVVPQDYEQYF
TRBV7-2	TRBJ1-6	CASSSEGLMGSPLHF
TRBV6-2/TRBV6-3	TRBJ2-2	CASSRWNTGELFF
TRBV27	TRBJ1-6	CASSGHLYNSPLHF
TRBV7-2	TRBJ1-5	CASTAPGDNQPQHF
TRBV11-2	TRBJ1-6	CASSFEYRGDLHF
TRBV29-1	TRBJ1-2	CSVERGTDYGYTF
TRBV7-2	.	CASSLENIQYF
TRBV5-6	.	CVSSLMETQYF
TRBV10-3	TRBJ2-3	CAISAGATSTDTQYF
TRBV25-1	TRBJ1-2	CASSELKGGGYTF
TRBV14	TRBJ2-7	CASSQVWEGDYEQYF
TRBV12-3/TRBV12-4	TRBJ1-2	CASSRRDREGYGYTF
TRBV7-9	TRBJ2-1	CASSSPSARGPRNEQFF
TRBV5-5	TRBJ2-7	CASSASGGKPYSYEQYF
TRBV4-3	TRBJ2-2	CASSQDVVGNTGELFF
TRBV6-1	.	CASSEGPGDEQYF
TRBV3-1	TRBJ1-6	CASSQDPGSNSPLHF
TRBV20-1	TRBJ2-1	CSASWGGGSYNEQFF
TRBV10-3	.	CAIGLAGGNQGTQYF
TRBV4-2	TRBJ2-7	CASSHGLAEPPYEQYF
TRBV7-9	TRBJ2-7	CASSWLGEGDNEQYF
TRBV12-3/TRBV12-4	TRBJ1-2	CASSLALGVGYTF
TRBV13	TRBJ2-3	CASSLALADGDTQYF
TRBV6-1	.	CASSEAIAREGQGIYEQYF
TRBV12-3/TRBV12-4	TRBJ2-1	CASSERTGGSYNEQFF
TRBV7-9	TRBJ2-5	CASSTRTQETQYF
TRBV6-5	TRBJ2-3	CASRPPGLGSDTQYF
TRBV28	TRBJ2-1	CASSANNIRGEQFF